The 27 T cell receptor beta chains in this list originate from one sample, sequenced in a study of T cells in localized non-small cell lung cancer. The repertoire was sequenced with immunoSEQ multiplex PCR; TCRdb's copy has only in-frame clones and lacks some. This table holds more than 20,000 clones, over 70% found once. Here the sequenced sample was PBMCs, taken before any cancer treatment. The receptors originated from a man aged 40 to 70 with stage II squamous cell lung carcinoma.

The chain links TRBV11-2 to TRBJ2-2; the D is unclear. Per the germline V gene, CDR1 is SGHAT and CDR2 is FQNNGV. The CDR3 sequence is 14 residues long. V was trimmed by 6 bases and J by 6 bases, leaving 14 bases between them. CDR3 sequence: CASSPMISSGELFF. CDR3 bases: TGTGCCAGCAGTCCCATGATAAGTTCCGGGGAGCTGTTTTTT.

The chain employs TRBV27 and TRBJ2-4, with 11 bases identical to TRBD2. CDR3 size: 19 residues. CDR1 is MNHEY, CDR2 SMNVEV, per germline (reference sequence). V lost 4 bases, J lost 0 bases, and 11 bases stayed unmatched. The CDR3 DNA follows: TGTGCCAGCAGTTCCCTTTTTAGCGGGAGGGCCGAAGCCAAAAACATTCAGTACTTC. Encoded protein: CASSSLFSGRAEAKNIQYF.

The chain has TRBV15 and TRBJ2-1; D remains unclear. This CDR3 is 15 amino acids long. Germline CDR1 reads LNHNV; CDR2 reads YYDKDF (reference sequence). The V end was cut by 0 bases, the J end by 0 bases, with 6 bases between. CDR3 in amino acids: CATSREAVSYNEQFF. In DNA form, the CDR3 reads TGTGCCACCAGCAGAGAGGCCGTCTCCTACAATGAGCAGTTCTTC.

The gene calls are TRBV11-3 and TRBJ2-5; TRBD1 matches 7 bases. The CDR3 is made up of 15 amino acids. V lost 7 bases, J lost 4 bases, and 12 bases stayed unmatched. Germline V gives CDR1 SGHNT, CDR2 YENEEA. The CDR3 DNA is TGTGCCAGCAAACAGACAGGGATCAGCCCAGAGACCCAGTACTTC. Amino acids: CASKQTGISPETQYF.

The chain uses TRBV6-5 and TRBJ2-7; the D is unclear. Germline V gene sequence: CDR1 MNHEY, CDR2 SVGAGI. This CDR3 contains 12 residues. Trimming left V 2 bases short and J 7 bases short, with 9 bases between. This CDR3 is CASSYEGNEQYF. The CDR3 DNA reads TGTGCCAGCAGTTACGAAGGTAATGAGCAGTACTTC.

The CDR3 protein is CASRLGGLNYGYTF. For the CDR3, the DNA is TGTGCCAGCAGGCTTGGGGGACTGAACTATGGCTACACCTTC. The chain joins TRBV5-4 to TRBJ1-2; D perhaps matches TRBD1 (5 bases). The CDR3 extends over 14 amino acids. Looked up from germline, CDR1 is SGHNT and CDR2 is YYREEE (reference sequence). V lost 5 bases and J 2 bases, leaving 13 bases between the germline ends.

In this sample, this clone is medium-sized (0.01 to 0.1%). The chain recombines TRBV19 with TRBJ2-5; tentatively, D is TRBD2 (6 bases). Germline lookup yields CDR1 LNHDA and CDR2 SQIVND (reference sequence). This CDR3 spans 14 amino acids. The V and J ends lost 0 bases and 6 bases respectively, with 11 bases between them. This CDR3 reads CASSIDAGSKTQYF. Here the CDR3 DNA reads TGTGCCAGTAGTATAGATGCGGGGTCGAAGACCCAGTACTTC.

The J gene is TRBJ1-6, the V gene TRBV30, with D perhaps matching TRBD1 (5 bases). V was cut by 5 bases and J by 7 bases, with 12 bases left in between. This CDR3 spans 13 amino acids. The V gene's germline CDR1 is GTSNPN and CDR2 SVGIG (reference sequence). CDR3 bases: TGTGCCTGGTCAGGGTATGAGAATTCACCCCTCCACTTT. It specifies CAWSGYENSPLHF.

This clone occurred a few times. This chain uses TRBV10-2 with TRBJ2-1; the D is unclear. Between the trimmed V and J ends, which lost 5 bases and 7 bases, there was a span of 9 bases. The CDR3 has 12 residues. Germline CDR1 is WSHSY and CDR2 is SAAADI. The CDR3 region has the DNA TGCGCCAGCAGTATAACGGCGAATGAGCAGTTCTTC. Its protein is CASSITANEQFF.

The chain uses TRBV21-1 and TRBJ2-6; TRBD2, as called in the table, went unchecked against the DNA. TRBV21-1 is recorded as a pseudogene. This CDR3 comprises 18 residues. The CDR3 protein is CASSKGGANRSGANVLTF. CDR3 DNA sequence: TGTGCCAGCAGCAAAGGCGGGGCCAACCGCTCTGGGGCCAACGTCCTGACTTTC.

In this sample, this clone turned up once. The CDR3 here is CASSFQGRRPFF. CDR3 bases: TGTGCCAGCAGTTTCCAAGGGCGACGACCTTTCTTT. J is TRBJ1-1 and V is TRBV27; no clear D gene. Per germline, CDR1 MNHEY and CDR2 SMNVEV (reference sequence). The CDR3 consists of 12 residues. With 3 bases removed from V and 12 bases from J, the gap between germline ends came to 14 bases.

The chain uses TRBV21-1 and TRBJ2-3; the D call of TRBD2 is as the table states it, not checked on the DNA. TRBV21-1 is described as a pseudogene. This CDR3 is 20 amino acids long. The CDR3 protein is CASSPPKRSVSLVGTDTQYF. The CDR3 DNA reads TGTGCCAGCAGCCCCCCAAAGCGGTCCGTGTCTCTCGTCGGGACAGATACGCAGTATTTT.

CDR3 sequence (DNA): TGTGCCAGCAGCCCATTGGGGGGCCACGTCCTAAACACTGAAGCTTTCTTT. Translation gives CASSPLGGHVLNTEAFF. J is TRBJ1-1 and V is TRBV9; possible D gene TRBD1, 6 bases. Trimming pared 4 bases from V and 2 bases from J, leaving 21 bases between. This CDR3 region has 17 residues. Germline V lookup: CDR1 SGDLS, CDR2 YYNGEE.

The chain recombines TRBV19 with TRBJ1-2, with a weak D call TRBD1 (5 bases). The CDR3 sequence is 15 residues long. V lost 6 bases, J lost 2 bases, and 16 bases lay in between. CDR1 and CDR2 from the germline V gene are LNHDA and SQIVND (reference sequence). For the CDR3, the DNA is TGTGCCAGTAGCACCTCCGCTGGGGGAAACTATGGCTACACCTTC. Its translation: CASSTSAGGNYGYTF.

The chain combines TRBV5-8 with TRBJ1-1; D gene uncertain. The V end was cut by 4 bases, the J end by 5 bases, with 9 bases between. This CDR3 has 12 amino acids. CDR1 is SGHTS, CDR2 YDEGEE, per germline. For the CDR3, the DNA is TGTGCCAGCAGCCCGACCTTAACTGAAGCTTTCTTT. Translated, it gives CASSPTLTEAFF.

This clone was seen once. The chain carries TRBV5-1 and TRBJ1-5; D is undetermined. Germline CDR1 SGHRS, CDR2 YFSETQ. This CDR3 comprises 15 residues. Trimming cost V 5 bases and J 2 bases, with 14 bases left between them. The CDR3 sequence is CASRREVGGNQPQHF. The CDR3 region has the DNA TGCGCCAGCAGAAGGGAGGTTGGGGGCAATCAGCCCCAGCATTTT.

CDR3 loop: CASQHQGREAFF. CDR3 sequence (DNA): TGTGCCAGTCAGCACCAGGGCCGCGAAGCTTTCTTT. The V call is TRBV19, the J call TRBJ1-1, with D maybe TRBD1 (5 bases). From germline, CDR1 is LNHDA and CDR2 SQIVND (reference sequence). The CDR3 totals 12 residues. V lost 8 bases to trimming and J lost 8 bases, with 15 bases between them.

The chain joins TRBV9 to TRBJ2-1; the match to TRBD1 covers 11 bases. Germline V gives CDR1 SGDLS, CDR2 YYNGEE. CDR3 length: 15 residues. The ends lost 3 bases at V and 9 bases at J; junction bases unmatched: 8. The CDR3 nucleotides are TGTGCCAGCAGCGCCGGGACAGGGGGTACTATTGAGCAGTTCTTC. Its protein is CASSAGTGGTIEQFF. Based on the CDR3 plus reference TRBV9 and TRBJ2-1, the full variable domain is DSGVTQTPKHLITATGQRVTLRCSPRSGDLSVYWYQQSLDQGLQFLIQYYNGEERAKGNILERFSAQQFPDLHSELNLSSLELGDSALYFCASSAGTGGTIEQFFGPGTRLTVL.

The CDR3, as DNA: TGTGCCAGCAGCCCCGACAGCAACTATGGCTACACCTTC. It codes for CASSPDSNYGYTF. The chain recombines TRBV7-6 with TRBJ1-2; D is perhaps TRBD1 (5 bases). V was trimmed by 5 bases and J by 2 bases, leaving 9 bases between them. CDR1 is SGHVS and CDR2 is FNYEAQ in the germline V gene. The CDR3 is 13 amino acids.

The rearrangement joins TRBV4-2 to TRBJ2-3, with TRBD2 matching over 8 bases. This CDR3 is built from 17 residues. Germline V gives CDR1 LGHNA, CDR2 YNFKEQ. Trimming took 0 bases from V and 3 from J; bases not matched to a gene: 8. CDR3 nucleotide sequence: TGTGCCAGCAGCCAAGATCAATTTGGGACTAGGACAGATACGCAGTATTTT. Translated: CASSQDQFGTRTDTQYF.

This chain joins TRBV7-2 and TRBJ2-1; no definite D call. V lost 2 bases and J lost 7, with 9 bases in between. The CDR3 contains 13 residues. From germline, CDR1 is SGHTA and CDR2 FQGNSA. The CDR3 region is CASSLRLANEQFF. The CDR3 DNA reads TGTGCCAGCAGCTTAAGGTTAGCTAATGAGCAGTTCTTC.

The V call is TRBV2, the J call TRBJ2-5; TRBD2 aligns across 13 bases. The V and J ends lost 6 bases and 2 bases, in that order; junction bases with no gene match: 3. Per the germline V gene, CDR1 is SNHLY and CDR2 is FYNNEI. This CDR3 region has 15 residues. The CDR3 sequence: CASRLTSGGQETQYF. The CDR3 DNA reads TGTGCCAGCAGGTTGACTAGCGGGGGGCAAGAGACCCAGTACTTC.

This clone was seen once. The chain uses TRBV19 and TRBJ1-5; unclear D gene. The ends were cut back, 5 bases at V and 6 bases at J, with 20 bases in the middle. The CDR3 has 16 amino acids. CDR1 and CDR2 (germline): LNHDA, SQIVND (reference sequence). The CDR3 DNA is TGTGCCAGTAGTCCACTCCGGGCCCTGAGCGGTCAGCCCCAGCATTTT. Its protein is CASSPLRALSGQPQHF.

The J gene is TRBJ2-1, the V gene TRBV27; 10 bases are shared with TRBD1. V dropped 7 bases and J dropped 3; count of bases not matched to a gene: 12. Germline V lookup: CDR1 MNHEY, CDR2 SMNVEV (reference sequence). The CDR3 is made up of 17 amino acids. In nucleotides, the CDR3 is TGTGCCAGCACCACTTATCACCGGGACAGGGGCTACAATGAGCAGTTCTTC. It is translated as CASTTYHRDRGYNEQFF.

The chain recombines TRBV30 with TRBJ2-5; 8 nucleotides line up with TRBD2. The CDR3 length is 14 residues. V lost 2 bases, J lost 4 bases, and 6 bases stayed unmatched. Germline V gene data show CDR1 as GTSNPN and CDR2 as SVGIG (reference sequence). The CDR3 DNA follows: TGTGCCTGGAGTCTCGGGGGGGCAGGAGAGACCCAGTACTTC. Translation gives CAWSLGGAGETQYF.

The genes are TRBV4-2 and TRBJ2-2; 8 bases are shared with TRBD2. The germline gives CDR1 LGHNA, CDR2 YNFKEQ. V was clipped by 1 base and J by 5 bases; unmatched bases: 9. This CDR3 is built from 17 residues. CDR3 coding DNA: TGTGCCAGCAGCCAAGGTCCAGCGGGAGATGTGACCGGGGAGCTGTTTTTT. It is translated as CASSQGPAGDVTGELFF.

J is TRBJ1-3 and V is TRBV7-9, with D tentatively TRBD1 (6 bases). Germline assignment: CDR1 SEHNR and CDR2 FQNEAQ (reference sequence). This CDR3 contains 18 residues. V shed 3 bases and J shed 0 bases, with 18 bases lying between them. The CDR3 reads CASSFGSGGFSSGNTIYF. The CDR3 nucleotides read TGTGCCAGCAGCTTTGGTTCGGGGGGCTTCAGCTCTGGAAACACCATATATTTT.